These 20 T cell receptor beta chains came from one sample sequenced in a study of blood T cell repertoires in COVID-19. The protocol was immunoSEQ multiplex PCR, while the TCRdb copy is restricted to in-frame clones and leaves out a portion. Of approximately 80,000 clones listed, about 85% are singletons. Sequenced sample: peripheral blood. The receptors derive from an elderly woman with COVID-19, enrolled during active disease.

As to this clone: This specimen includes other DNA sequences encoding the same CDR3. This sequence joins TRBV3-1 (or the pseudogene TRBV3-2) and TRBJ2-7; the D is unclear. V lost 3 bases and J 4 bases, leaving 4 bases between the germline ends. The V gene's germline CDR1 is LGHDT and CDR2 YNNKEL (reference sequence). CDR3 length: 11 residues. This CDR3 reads CASSHTYEQYF. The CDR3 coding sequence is TGTGCCAGCAGCCACACTTACGAGCAGTACTTC.

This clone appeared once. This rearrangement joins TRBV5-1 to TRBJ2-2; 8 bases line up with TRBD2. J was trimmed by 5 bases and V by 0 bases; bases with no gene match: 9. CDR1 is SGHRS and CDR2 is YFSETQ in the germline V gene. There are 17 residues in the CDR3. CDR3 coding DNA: TGCGCCAGCAGCTTGGCCACTAGCGGCCGGGGAACCGGGGAGCTGTTTTTT. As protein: CASSLATSGRGTGELFF.

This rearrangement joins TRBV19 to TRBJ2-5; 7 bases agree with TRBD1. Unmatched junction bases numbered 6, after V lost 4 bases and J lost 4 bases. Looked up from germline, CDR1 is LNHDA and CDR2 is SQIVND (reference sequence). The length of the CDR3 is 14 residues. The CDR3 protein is CASSKQGMGETQYF. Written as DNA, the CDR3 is TGTGCCAGTAGTAAACAGGGGATGGGAGAGACCCAGTACTTC.

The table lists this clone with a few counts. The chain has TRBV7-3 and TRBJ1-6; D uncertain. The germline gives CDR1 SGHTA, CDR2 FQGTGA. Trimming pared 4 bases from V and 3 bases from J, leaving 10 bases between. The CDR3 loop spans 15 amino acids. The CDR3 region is CASSSNGLYNSPLHF. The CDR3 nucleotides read TGTGCCAGCAGCTCAAACGGACTCTATAATTCACCCCTCCACTTT.

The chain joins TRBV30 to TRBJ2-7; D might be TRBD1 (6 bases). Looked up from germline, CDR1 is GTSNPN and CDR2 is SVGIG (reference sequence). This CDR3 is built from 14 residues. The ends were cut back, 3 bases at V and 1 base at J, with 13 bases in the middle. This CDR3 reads CAWSSGTRSYEQYF. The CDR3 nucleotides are TGTGCCTGGAGCTCCGGGACAAGATCCTACGAGCAGTACTTC.

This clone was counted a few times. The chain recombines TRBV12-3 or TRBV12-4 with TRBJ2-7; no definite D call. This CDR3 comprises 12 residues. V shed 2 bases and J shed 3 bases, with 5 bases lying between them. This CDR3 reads CASSLLIYEQYF. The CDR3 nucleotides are TGTGCCAGCAGTTTACTTATCTACGAGCAGTACTTC.

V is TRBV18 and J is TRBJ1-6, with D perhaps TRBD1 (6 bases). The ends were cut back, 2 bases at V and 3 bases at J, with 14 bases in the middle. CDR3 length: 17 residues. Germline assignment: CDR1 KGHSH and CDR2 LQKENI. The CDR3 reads CASSPSGTPFYNSPLHF. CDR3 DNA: TGTGCCAGCTCACCATCGGGGACACCCTTCTATAATTCACCCCTCCACTTT.

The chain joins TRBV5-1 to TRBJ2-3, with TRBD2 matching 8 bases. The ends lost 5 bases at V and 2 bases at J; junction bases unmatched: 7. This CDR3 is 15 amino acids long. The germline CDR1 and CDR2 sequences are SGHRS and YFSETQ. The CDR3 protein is CASSNSGSHTDTQYF. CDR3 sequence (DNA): TGCGCCAGCAGTAACAGCGGGAGCCACACAGATACGCAGTATTTT.

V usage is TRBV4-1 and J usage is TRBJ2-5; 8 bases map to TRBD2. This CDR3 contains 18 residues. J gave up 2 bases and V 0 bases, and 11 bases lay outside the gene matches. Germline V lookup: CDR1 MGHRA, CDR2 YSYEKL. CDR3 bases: TGCGCCAGCAGCCAAGAAGGTGGCGGGGGGAACGTTCAAGAGACCCAGTACTTC. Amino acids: CASSQEGGGGNVQETQYF.

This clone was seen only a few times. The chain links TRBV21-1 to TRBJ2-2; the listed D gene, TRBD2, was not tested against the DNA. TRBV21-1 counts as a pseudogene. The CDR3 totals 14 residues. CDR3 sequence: CASSFSGNTGELFF. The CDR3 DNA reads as TGTGCCAGCAGCTTTAGCGGCAACACCGGGGAGCTGTTTTTT.

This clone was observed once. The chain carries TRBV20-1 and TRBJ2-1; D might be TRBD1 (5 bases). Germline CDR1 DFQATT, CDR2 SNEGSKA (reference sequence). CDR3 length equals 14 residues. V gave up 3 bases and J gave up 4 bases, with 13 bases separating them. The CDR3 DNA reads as TGCAGTGCTAGTGGGGCCCCCCTATACAATGAGCAGTTCTTC. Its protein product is CSASGAPLYNEQFF.

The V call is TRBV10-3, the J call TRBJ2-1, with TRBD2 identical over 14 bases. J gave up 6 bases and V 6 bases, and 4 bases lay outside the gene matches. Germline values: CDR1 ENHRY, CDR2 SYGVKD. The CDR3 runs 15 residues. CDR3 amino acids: CAIRPGTSGGNEQFF. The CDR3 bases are TGTGCCATCAGACCCGGGACTAGCGGGGGCAATGAGCAGTTCTTC.

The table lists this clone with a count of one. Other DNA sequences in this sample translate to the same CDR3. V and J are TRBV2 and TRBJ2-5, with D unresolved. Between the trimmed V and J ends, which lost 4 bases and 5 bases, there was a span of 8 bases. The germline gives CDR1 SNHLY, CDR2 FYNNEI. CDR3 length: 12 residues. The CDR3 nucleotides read TGTGCCAGCAGTGTCCTTCGGGAGACCCAGTACTTC. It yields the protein CASSVLRETQYF.

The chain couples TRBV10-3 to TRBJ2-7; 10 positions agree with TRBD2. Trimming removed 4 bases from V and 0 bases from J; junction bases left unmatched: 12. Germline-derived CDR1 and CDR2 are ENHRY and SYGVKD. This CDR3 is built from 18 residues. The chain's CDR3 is CAISVAGGLGMSSYEQYF. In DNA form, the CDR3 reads TGTGCCATCAGTGTAGCGGGGGGCCTGGGGATGAGCTCCTACGAGCAGTACTTC.

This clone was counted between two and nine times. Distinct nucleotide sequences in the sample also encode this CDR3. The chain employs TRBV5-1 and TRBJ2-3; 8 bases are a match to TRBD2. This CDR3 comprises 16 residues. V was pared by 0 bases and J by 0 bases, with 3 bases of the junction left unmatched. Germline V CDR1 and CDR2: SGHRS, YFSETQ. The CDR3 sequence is CASSLGLAGSTDTQYF. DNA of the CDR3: TGCGCCAGCAGCTTGGGATTAGCGGGGAGCACAGATACGCAGTATTTT.

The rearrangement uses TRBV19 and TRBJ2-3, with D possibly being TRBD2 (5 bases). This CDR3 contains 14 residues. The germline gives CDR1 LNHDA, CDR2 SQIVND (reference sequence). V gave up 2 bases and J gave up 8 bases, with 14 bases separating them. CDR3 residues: CASSIQGGPGTQYF. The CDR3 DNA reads TGTGCCAGTAGTATACAAGGAGGTCCGGGTACGCAGTATTTT.

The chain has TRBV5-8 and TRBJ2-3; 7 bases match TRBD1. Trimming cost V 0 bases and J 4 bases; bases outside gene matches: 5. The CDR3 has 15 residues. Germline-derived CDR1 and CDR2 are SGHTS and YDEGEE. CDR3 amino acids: CASSLDLGGADTQYF. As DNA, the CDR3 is TGTGCCAGCAGCTTGGATTTAGGGGGCGCAGATACGCAGTATTTT.

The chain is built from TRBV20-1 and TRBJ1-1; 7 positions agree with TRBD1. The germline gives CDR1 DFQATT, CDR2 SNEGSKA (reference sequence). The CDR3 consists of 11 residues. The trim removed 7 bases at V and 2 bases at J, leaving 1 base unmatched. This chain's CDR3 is CSGDSNTEAFF. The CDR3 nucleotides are TGCAGTGGGGACAGCAACACTGAAGCTTTCTTT.

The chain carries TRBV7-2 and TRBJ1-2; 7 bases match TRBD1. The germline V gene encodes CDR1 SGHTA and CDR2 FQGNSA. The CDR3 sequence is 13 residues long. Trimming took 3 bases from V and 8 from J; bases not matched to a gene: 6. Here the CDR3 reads CASSFRQGWGYTF. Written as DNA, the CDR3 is TGTGCCAGCAGCTTCCGACAGGGTTGGGGCTACACCTTC.

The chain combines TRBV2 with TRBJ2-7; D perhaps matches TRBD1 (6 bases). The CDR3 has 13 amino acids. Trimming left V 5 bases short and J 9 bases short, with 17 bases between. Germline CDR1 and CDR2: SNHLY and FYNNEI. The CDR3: CASSPGQFRGQYF. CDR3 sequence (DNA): TGTGCCAGCAGTCCCGGACAGTTCCGAGGGCAGTACTTC.